These 18 T cell receptor beta chains share one sample of origin, sequenced in a study of beta chain features in type 1 diabetes (dated by TCRdb to the late 2010s). These receptors have no known antigen. Points the paper makes about the study in general: Type 1 diabetes patients showed a moderate but significant shortening of TCRB CDR3 length in all four CD4+ subsets.

The library was prepared using the immunoSEQ multiplex PCR assay. The entire amount of isolated RNA was reverse transcribed using the High Capacity cDNA Reverse Transcription Kit, so the sequenced TCRB transcripts were expressed ones. The source is immuneACCESS, and TCRdb retained only in-frame sequences with V and J called. Part of the clones is not carried over; for the studies checked, unresolved V genes explain less than half of this, and the remainder is unexplained. The sample table records about 240,000 clones; more than 11% of these occur just once. The top ten clonotypes cover approximately 0.018% of the sample. Input material: naive CD4+ T cells from blood. The sample's cell subset or site label is to be understood as: true naive CD4+ T cells. The receptors were gathered from a man aged 30 to 39 with type 1 diabetes.

In this sample, this clone turned up a few times. CDR3 DNA sequence: TGCAGCGTTGGCGAGACAGGGAGAGAGACCCAGTACTTC. This gives the protein CSVGETGRETQYF. The chain combines TRBV29-1 with TRBJ2-5; TRBD1 agrees at 7 bases. The CDR3 consists of 13 residues. CDR1 and CDR2 from the germline V gene are SQVTM and ANQGSEA. V shed 4 bases, J shed 4 bases, and the junction held 6 bases outside the gene matches.

There are a few counts of this clone. The CDR3 DNA reads TGCGCCAGCAGCGAGGGGACTAGCGGCCCCTACAATGAGCAGTTCTTC. The encoded protein is CASSEGTSGPYNEQFF. The chain combines TRBV5-1 with TRBJ2-1, with 11 positions matching TRBD2. The germline gives CDR1 SGHRS, CDR2 YFSETQ. The V gene end was trimmed by 4 bases and the J gene end by 2 bases; junction bases not matched to a gene: 5. The CDR3 spans 16 residues.

This clone was counted between two and nine times. The gene calls are TRBV29-1 and TRBJ1-4; maybe TRBD1 (5 bases). The germline V gene has CDR1 SQVTM and CDR2 ANQGSEA. Trimming cost V 4 bases and J 4 bases, with 7 bases left between them. This CDR3 is 12 amino acids long. The CDR3: CSVVGGNEKLFF. CDR3 nucleotides: TGCAGCGTTGTGGGGGGTAATGAAAAACTGTTTTTT.

The V gene is TRBV11-2, the J gene TRBJ2-7; TRBD2 agrees at 10 bases. The CDR3 runs to 14 residues. V lost 1 base, J lost 7 bases, and 4 bases stayed unmatched. The V gene's germline CDR1 is SGHAT and CDR2 FQNNGV. CDR3 amino acids: CASSLVSGGLEQYF. The CDR3 coding sequence is TGTGCCAGCAGCTTAGTTAGCGGGGGGCTGGAGCAGTACTTC.

This clone was detected only a few times. The V call is TRBV29-1, the J call TRBJ1-5, with 7 bases matching TRBD1. Germline loops: CDR1 SQVTM, CDR2 ANQGSEA. Trimming cost V 4 bases and J 4 bases; bases outside gene matches: 16. The CDR3 sequence is 17 residues long. The CDR3 loop reads CSVGAGPGTDLNQPQHF. CDR3 DNA: TGCAGCGTTGGGGCTGGCCCCGGGACAGATCTAAATCAGCCCCAGCATTTT.

The chain carries TRBV7-9 and TRBJ1-2; TRBD1 might be the D (6 bases). Germline CDR1 is SEHNR and CDR2 is FQNEAQ (reference sequence). The V end lost 7 bases, the J end lost 0 bases, and 18 bases lay between the germline ends. The length of the CDR3 is 16 residues. The CDR3 loop reads CASTQPRTAPNYGYTF. DNA for the CDR3: TGTGCCAGCACCCAACCGCGGACAGCCCCTAACTATGGCTACACCTTC.

This clone has just one count. The chain couples TRBV7-4 to TRBJ1-5; no clear D gene. Germline lookup yields CDR1 SGHVT and CDR2 SQSDAQ. The germline V and J ends were trimmed by 3 bases and 3 bases, with 12 bases remaining between them. The CDR3 sequence is 15 residues long. CDR3 in DNA: TGTGCCAGCAGCTTGGTGCGTCACTACAATCAGCCCCAGCATTTT. This gives the protein CASSLVRHYNQPQHF.

This clone was counted only a few times. The chain is built from TRBV19 and TRBJ2-6; D may be TRBD1 (5 bases). Germline assignment: CDR1 LNHDA and CDR2 SQIVND (reference sequence). The length of the CDR3 is 15 residues. V was shortened by 4 bases and J by 1 base, with 8 bases between the two germline ends. The CDR3 bases are TGTGCCAGTAGTACAGGGTCATCTGGGGCCAACGTCCTGACTTTC. Amino acids: CASSTGSSGANVLTF.

The genes are TRBV21-1 and TRBJ2-3; the table gives TRBD1 as D, unverified against the DNA. TRBV21-1 is a pseudogene segment. This CDR3 contains 17 residues. CDR3 DNA: TGTGCCAGCAGCAAAGAGTTCAGGGGGGACGCCACAGATACGCAGTATTTT. Its protein is CASSKEFRGDATDTQYF.

This clone has a handful of counts. The rearrangement joins TRBV2 to TRBJ2-1, with 8 bases matching TRBD2. The CDR3 spans 12 residues. J was trimmed by 11 bases and V by 7 bases; bases with no gene match: 7. The germline V gene encodes CDR1 SNHLY and CDR2 FYNNEI. The CDR3 spells CASTTGGPKQFF. The CDR3 region has the DNA TGTGCCAGCACGACGGGAGGGCCGAAGCAGTTCTTC.

The CDR3 spells CASSPNDNYYGYTF. CDR3 in DNA: TGTGCCAGCAGCCCGAACGACAACTACTATGGCTACACCTTC. The chain employs TRBV5-4 and TRBJ1-2; D is undetermined. Trimming took off 4 bases at V and 3 bases at J, with 13 bases between the two ends. Germline-derived CDR1 and CDR2 are SGHNT and YYREEE (reference sequence). This CDR3 has 14 residues.

The sample holds a few counts of this clone. V is TRBV6-1 and J is TRBJ2-7; 7 positions match TRBD1. This CDR3 contains 14 residues. Trimming removed 4 bases from V and 2 bases from J; junction bases left unmatched: 5. Germline loops: CDR1 MNHNS, CDR2 SASEGT. The CDR3 spells CASSGRDRTYEQYF. DNA for the CDR3: TGTGCCAGCAGTGGACGGGACAGAACCTACGAGCAGTACTTC.

The chain joins TRBV29-1 to TRBJ2-1, with 16 bases fitting TRBD2. V shed 8 bases and J 7 bases; nucleotides not matched to a gene: 11. The CDR3 totals 16 residues. The V gene's germline CDR1 is SQVTM and CDR2 ANQGSEA. The CDR3 DNA sequence: TGCAGCCCTGGGGGACTAGCGGGAGGGCCGGGAAATGAGCAGTTCTTC. It yields the protein CSPGGLAGGPGNEQFF.

This clone was observed a few times. This chain uses TRBV19 with TRBJ1-2; the D is unclear. The CDR3 extends over 12 amino acids. Deletions cut 1 base from V and 6 bases from J, with 6 bases between. Germline assignment: CDR1 LNHDA and CDR2 SQIVND (reference sequence). The CDR3 region has the DNA TGTGCCAGTAGTATAGCCGGGAATGGCTACACCTTC. Protein sequence: CASSIAGNGYTF.

The chain is built from TRBV9 and TRBJ2-2, with 9 bases aligning to TRBD1. The CDR3 sequence is 17 residues long. Unmatched junction bases numbered 10, after V lost 3 bases and J lost 4 bases. Germline CDR1 SGDLS, CDR2 YYNGEE. CDR3 amino acids: CASSDRTGTGSTGELFF. The CDR3 DNA follows: TGTGCCAGCAGCGACCGCACCGGGACAGGGAGCACCGGGGAGCTGTTTTTT.

This clone has more than one count but fewer than ten. The CDR3 protein is CASSLGLAGAYSTDTQYF. DNA of the CDR3: TGCGCCAGCAGCTTGGGTCTAGCGGGGGCTTATAGCACAGATACGCAGTATTTT. J is TRBJ2-3 and V is TRBV5-1, with TRBD2 matching over 10 bases. This CDR3 has 18 amino acids. Trimming at V came to 0 bases and at J to 0 bases, leaving 7 bases not matched to a gene. In germline, CDR1 is SGHRS, CDR2 YFSETQ.

The sample holds a few counts of this clone. The rearrangement links TRBV5-4 to TRBJ2-1, with 14 bases aligning to TRBD2. Germline V gene sequence: CDR1 SGHNT, CDR2 YYREEE (reference sequence). The length of the CDR3 is 17 residues. V lost 5 bases, J lost 8 bases, and 12 bases stayed unmatched. CDR3 bases: TGTGCCAGCAGTCAGGGGACTAGCGGGGGACGAGGGGATGAGCAGTTCTTC. It specifies CASSQGTSGGRGDEQFF.

This clone appeared a few times. V and J are TRBV18 and TRBJ1-5; D is possibly TRBD1 (6 bases). Trimming took 4 bases from V and 4 from J, leaving 11 bases between them. Germline loops: CDR1 KGHSH, CDR2 LQKENI. This CDR3 has 14 amino acids. CDR3 protein: CASSLGDTNQPQHF. In DNA, the CDR3 is TGTGCCAGCTCACTGGGGGACACAAATCAGCCCCAGCATTTT.